This is a list of T cell receptor beta chains from one sample in a study of blood T cell repertoires in COVID-19. Profiled with immunoSEQ multiplex PCR; TCRdb holds only in-frame clones, not every one. The sample shows some 70,000 clones, about 90% of them seen only once. The source material was peripheral blood. The receptors come from a human donor with active COVID-19. The donor label of this sample is uncertain. Both conserved end residues are part of each CDR3. D genes are given only for firm matches. Size is stated for part of the rows, as once, few or many counts, or as a class when the clone is expanded.

d_call j_call clone_size v_call cdr3_nt cdr3_aa
TRBD2 TRBJ2-1 once TRBV19 TGTGCCAGTAGTCCCGGATTGGGGGGGGAGGTGTCCTACAATGAGCAGTTCTTC CASSPGLGGEVSYNEQFF
. TRBJ2-2 . TRBV30 TGTGCCTGGAAGTACCCAGCAGGGTGGACCGGGGAGCTGTTTTTT CAWKYPAGWTGELFF
TRBD1 TRBJ2-5 . TRBV9 TGTGCCAGCAGCGTAGCTACAGGGGTGGCGACCCAGTACTTC CASSVATGVATQYF
TRBD2 TRBJ2-7 . TRBV29-1 TGCAGCGTCGCAGCGGGAGGAACAGGCGAGCAGTACTTC CSVAAGGTGEQYF
TRBD1 TRBJ2-1 . TRBV5-1 TGCGCCAGCAGCTTGGCGAGACAGGGATTCAATGAGCAGTTCTTC CASSLARQGFNEQFF
TRBD1 TRBJ1-4 . TRBV29-1 TGCAGCGTTGACCAGGGGGGTCGAAAACTGTTTTTT CSVDQGGRKLFF
. TRBJ1-4 . TRBV27 TGTGCCAGCAGTTTATGGCTCGACGGGGAAAAACTGTTTTTT CASSLWLDGEKLFF
. TRBJ2-2 . TRBV5-1 TGCGCCAGCAGCTTGGACGGGATCGAGACCGGGGAGCTGTTTTTT CASSLDGIETGELFF
TRBD1 TRBJ2-1 . TRBV7-8 TGTGCCAGCAGCACTACCGGGACAGGGGTCGGTTTGCATGAGCAGTTCTTC CASSTTGTGVGLHEQFF
. TRBJ2-5 . TRBV11-1 TGTGCCAGCAGTTTTGTGGGGGGGGCCCCCCAAGAGACCCAGTACTTC CASSFVGGAPQETQYF
TRBD2 TRBJ2-3 . TRBV12-5 TGTGCTAGTGGTTCCGGACTAGCGGGACCACTCACAGATACGCAGTATTTT CASGSGLAGPLTDTQYF
TRBD1 TRBJ1-6 . TRBV27 TGTGCCAGCAGTGCCCAAACCCTACAGGGGGCGCATAATTCACCCCTCCACTTT CASSAQTLQGAHNSPLHF
. TRBJ2-3 . TRBV9 TGTGCCAGCAGCGTAGTACCTCTAGGCGGAGGGGAAGATACGCAGTATTTT CASSVVPLGGGEDTQYF
. TRBJ1-4 . TRBV4-1 TGCGCCAGCAGCTTGAGAGCAACTAATGAAAAACTGTTTTTT CASSLRATNEKLFF
TRBD1 TRBJ1-1 . TRBV28 TGTGCCAGCAGTCCCCCGGACAGGGGGAGGTCTGAAGCTTTCTTT CASSPPDRGRSEAFF
TRBD1 TRBJ2-7 . TRBV6-2/TRBV6-3 TGTGCCAGCAGTTACGGAGGGGACAGGGGATACGAGCAGTACTTC CASSYGGDRGYEQYF
TRBD2 TRBJ2-7 . TRBV7-8 TGTGCCAGCAGCTCTTTCGGGACTAGCGGGATCGAGCAGTACTTC CASSSFGTSGIEQYF
TRBD1 TRBJ1-6 few TRBV5-6 TGTGCCAGCAGCTTAAGAGGACAGGGTGTAAGGTCACCCCTCCACTTT CASSLRGQGVRSPLHF
. TRBJ1-1 . TRBV4-1 TGCGCCAGCAGCCAAGGGAGGGCCGGGGGAACTGAAGCTTTCTTT CASSQGRAGGTEAFF
TRBD2 TRBJ2-7 . TRBV27 TGTGCCAGCAGTTTATCGAGCGGGAGGGCCTTTGAGCAGTACTTC CASSLSSGRAFEQYF
. TRBJ2-3 . TRBV24-1 TGTGCCACCAGTGATTCTGAAGGGGTCCGCACAGATACGCAGTATTTT CATSDSEGVRTDTQYF
TRBD2 TRBJ2-3 once TRBV12-5 TGTGCTAGTGCCGGGACTAGCGGGAGCACAGATACGCAGTATTTT CASAGTSGSTDTQYF
TRBD1 TRBJ2-4 . TRBV10-3 TGTGCCATCAGTGATAACGACAGGGTCAAAAACATTCAGTACTTC CAISDNDRVKNIQYF
TRBD1 TRBJ1-1 . TRBV7-8 TGTGCCAGCAGCTTACCGGGACAGGGAGAAGCTTTCTTT CASSLPGQGEAFF
. TRBJ2-5 . TRBV5-1 TGCGCCAGCAGCAGAAACGAGGAGACCCAGTACTTC CASSRNEETQYF
. TRBJ1-3 once TRBV28 TGTGCCAGCAGTTCCCCTCGACGGGGAACAGGAAACACCATATATTTT CASSSPRRGTGNTIYF
TRBD2 TRBJ2-7 once TRBV7-2 TGTGCCAGCAGCATCGGGACTAGCGGGCCGTACGAGCAGTACTTC CASSIGTSGPYEQYF
. TRBJ2-1 . TRBV7-9 TGTGCCAGCAGCCCGGGAAGCAATGAGCAGTTCTTC CASSPGSNEQFF
TRBD1 TRBJ2-3 . TRBV11-3 TGTGCCAGCAGCCCCTGGACAGGGGGCGTTTCAGATACGCAGTATTTT CASSPWTGGVSDTQYF
. TRBJ1-1 . TRBV28 TGTGCCAGCAGCCTTATGAACACTGAAGCTTTCTTT CASSLMNTEAFF
TRBD1 TRBJ1-6 . TRBV11-2 TGTGCCAGCAGCTTAGTACAGGGGGCAAATTCACCCCTCCACTTT CASSLVQGANSPLHF
TRBD2 TRBJ2-1 . TRBV4-2 TGTGCCAGCAGCCAAGCCTTACTAGCGGGGAACAATGAGCAGTTCTTC CASSQALLAGNNEQFF
TRBD2 TRBJ2-1 . TRBV6-4 TGTGCCAGCAGTGAGTGGGCTAGCGGGGGGGAGCGGCAGTTCTTC CASSEWASGGERQFF
. TRBJ1-1 . TRBV3-1/TRBV3-2 TGTGCCAGCAGCCAAGTAGAGGGATACATGAACACTGAAGCTTTCTTT CASSQVEGYMNTEAFF
TRBD2 TRBJ2-1 . TRBV10-1 TGCGCCAGCAGTGCGACTCTAGCGGGGGTAGGTGAGCAGTTCTTC CASSATLAGVGEQFF
. TRBJ2-3 . TRBV5-4 TGTGCCAGCAGCTTGGCTAGCGAGCCGACAGATACGCAGTATTTT CASSLASEPTDTQYF
. TRBJ2-3 . TRBV29-1 TGCAGCGTGGTAGCGCGTTCTAGCACAGATACGCAGTATTTT CSVVARSSTDTQYF
TRBD2 TRBJ2-3 . TRBV6-2/TRBV6-3 TGTGCCAGCAGTTACTCTGCTAGCGGGTACCTCACAGATACGCAGTATTTT CASSYSASGYLTDTQYF
TRBD2 TRBJ2-5 . TRBV9 TGTGCCAGCAGCGGCCCGACTAGCGGCGCGTACTTC CASSGPTSGAYF
. TRBJ1-5 . TRBV28 TGTGCCGCCGTCCGGGGGAGCAATCAGCCCCAGCATTTT CAAVRGSNQPQHF
. TRBJ2-7 . TRBV13 TGTGCCAGCAGCTTAGGGACTAGCTACGAGCAGTACTTC CASSLGTSYEQYF
TRBD1 TRBJ2-3 . TRBV18 TGTGCCAGCTCACGTCCCGACAGGGTAGATACGCAGTATTTT CASSRPDRVDTQYF
TRBD2 TRBJ2-1 . TRBV6-2/TRBV6-3 TGTGCCAGCAGCTTAGCGGGAGGAGATTACAATGAGCAGTTCTTC CASSLAGGDYNEQFF
. TRBJ2-7 . TRBV9 TGTGCCAGCAGCGTACAGACCGGGGAATACTACGAGCAGTACTTC CASSVQTGEYYEQYF
. TRBJ2-3 . TRBV7-2 TGTGCCAGCAGCTTTACGGAGGCAGATACGCAGTATTTT CASSFTEADTQYF
. TRBJ1-1 once TRBV6-5 TGTGCCAGCAGTTATGCCCTTACAGGGAACACTGAAGCTTTCTTT CASSYALTGNTEAFF
TRBD1 TRBJ1-5 . TRBV6-5 TGTGCCAGCAGTCGGACAGGGGGCCAGCCCCAGCATTTT CASSRTGGQPQHF
TRBD1 TRBJ1-5 . TRBV28 TGTGCCAGCAGTATCAGGGGGCGCAGCCTCGGCAATCAGCCCCAGCATTTT CASSIRGRSLGNQPQHF
TRBD1 TRBJ1-5 few TRBV6-4 TGTGCCAGCAGCGTGACGGGACAGGGGCAGCCCCAGCATTTT CASSVTGQGQPQHF
. TRBJ1-5 once TRBV5-5 TGTGCCAGCAGCCACAGAGATCAGCCCCAGCATTTT CASSHRDQPQHF
. TRBJ1-5 . TRBV7-8 TGTGCCAGCAGCTTAGTCGCGGGGCAGCCCCAGCATTTT CASSLVAGQPQHF
TRBD1 TRBJ2-5 . TRBV9 TGTGCCAGCAGCGCGGGGACAGGTGGTCAAGAGACCCAGTACTTC CASSAGTGGQETQYF
. TRBJ2-4 . TRBV6-2/TRBV6-3 TGTGCCAGCAGCTTCGGGACACCTAACATTCAGTACTTC CASSFGTPNIQYF
TRBD2 TRBJ2-1 . TRBV28 TGTGCCAGCAGTTCGGGACTAGCGGGAGTCTGGAACAATGAGCAGTTCTTC CASSSGLAGVWNNEQFF
TRBD1 TRBJ2-7 . TRBV7-2 TGTGCCAGCAGCCCCCGGACAGGGGACCACGAGCAGTACTTC CASSPRTGDHEQYF
TRBD1 TRBJ2-7 . TRBV27 TGTGCCAGCAGTCCAGGGACAGTAGTCGAGCAGTACTTC CASSPGTVVEQYF
. TRBJ2-7 few TRBV6-1 TGTGCCAGCAGTGACCGCTGGAGCTCCTACGAGCAGTACTTC CASSDRWSSYEQYF
TRBD2 TRBJ2-1 . TRBV27 TGTGCCAGCAGTTTATTGACTAGCGGGAGGGCCTACAATGAGCAGTTCTTC CASSLLTSGRAYNEQFF